Sequencing of this TCR beta chain was carried out in a study of OX40 agonist ivuxolimab in advanced cancers. TCRdb keeps only in-frame clones here, not all; method: immunoSEQ multiplex PCR. Of about 76,000 clones listed, approximately 85% were seen once; the top ten hold about 0.6%. The TCR comes from an adult with an advanced solid tumor such as melanoma, head and neck, liver or kidney cancer. Here the sequenced sample was CD4+ or CD8+ T cells sorted from blood, taken in a trial of the OX40 agonist ivuxolimab.

The CDR3 reads CASSQDRGLGGETQYF. In DNA form, the CDR3 reads TGTGCCAGCAGCCAAGATCGGGGACTAGGCGGAGAGACCCAGTACTTC. V and J are TRBV4-2 and TRBJ2-5; 8 bases map to TRBD2. V lost 0 bases to trimming and J lost 4 bases; unmatched junction nucleotides: 7. The length of the CDR3 is 16 residues. Germline V gene lookup returns CDR1 LGHNA and CDR2 YNFKEQ.